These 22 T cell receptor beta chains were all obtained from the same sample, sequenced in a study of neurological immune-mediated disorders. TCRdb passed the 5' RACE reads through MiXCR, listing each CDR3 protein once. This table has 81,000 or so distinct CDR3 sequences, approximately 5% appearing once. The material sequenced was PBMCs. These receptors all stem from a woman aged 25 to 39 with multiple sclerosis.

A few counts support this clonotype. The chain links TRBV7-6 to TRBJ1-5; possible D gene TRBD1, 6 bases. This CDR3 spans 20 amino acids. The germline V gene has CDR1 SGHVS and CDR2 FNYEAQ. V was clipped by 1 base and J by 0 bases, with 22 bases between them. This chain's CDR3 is CASSLDAEGGIIPSNQPQHF. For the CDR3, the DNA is TGTGCCAGCAGCTTAGACGCAGAGGGGGGTATAATTCCTAGCAATCAGCCCCAGCATTTT.

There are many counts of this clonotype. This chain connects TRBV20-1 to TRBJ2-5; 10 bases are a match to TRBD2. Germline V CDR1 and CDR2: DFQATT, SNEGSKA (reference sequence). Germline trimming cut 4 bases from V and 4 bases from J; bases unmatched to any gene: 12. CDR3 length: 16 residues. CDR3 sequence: CSATHGAGGPRETQYF. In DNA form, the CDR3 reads TGCAGTGCTACCCACGGAGCGGGAGGGCCCCGAGAGACCCAGTACTTC.

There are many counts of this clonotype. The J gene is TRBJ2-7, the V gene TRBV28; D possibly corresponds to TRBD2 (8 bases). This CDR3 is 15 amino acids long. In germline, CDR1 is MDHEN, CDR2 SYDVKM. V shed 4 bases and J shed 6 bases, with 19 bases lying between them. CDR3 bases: TGTGCCAGCAGTTCCGAGGGGGCGGGAGGCGGCGAGCAGTACTTC. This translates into CASSSEGAGGGEQYF.

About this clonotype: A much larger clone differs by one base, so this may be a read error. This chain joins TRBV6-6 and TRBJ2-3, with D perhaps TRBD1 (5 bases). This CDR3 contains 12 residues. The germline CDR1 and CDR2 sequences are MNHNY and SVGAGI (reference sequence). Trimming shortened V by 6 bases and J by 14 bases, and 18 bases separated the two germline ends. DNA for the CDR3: TGTGCCAGCAGCCTACCAGAAAAGGGGCCGTATTTT. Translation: CASSLPEKGPYF.

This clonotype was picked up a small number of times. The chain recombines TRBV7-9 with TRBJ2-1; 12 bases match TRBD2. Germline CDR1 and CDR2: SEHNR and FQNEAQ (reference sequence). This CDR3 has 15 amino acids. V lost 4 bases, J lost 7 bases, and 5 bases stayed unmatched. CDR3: CASSSPGLAGNEQFF. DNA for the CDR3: TGTGCCAGCAGCTCTCCGGGACTAGCGGGTAATGAGCAGTTCTTC.

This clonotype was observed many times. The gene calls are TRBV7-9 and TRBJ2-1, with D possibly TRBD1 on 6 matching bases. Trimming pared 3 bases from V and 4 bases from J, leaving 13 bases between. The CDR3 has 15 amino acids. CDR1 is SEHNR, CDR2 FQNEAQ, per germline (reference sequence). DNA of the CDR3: TGTGCCAGCAGCTTGGACAGCCTAACATACAATGAGCAGTTCTTC. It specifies CASSLDSLTYNEQFF.

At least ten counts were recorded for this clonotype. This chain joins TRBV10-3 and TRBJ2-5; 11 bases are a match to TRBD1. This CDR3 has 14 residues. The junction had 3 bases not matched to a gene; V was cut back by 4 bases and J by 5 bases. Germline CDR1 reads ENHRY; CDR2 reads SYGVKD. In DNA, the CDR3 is TGTGCCATCAGTGGGACAGGGGGCTTGGAGACCCAGTACTTC. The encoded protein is CAISGTGGLETQYF.

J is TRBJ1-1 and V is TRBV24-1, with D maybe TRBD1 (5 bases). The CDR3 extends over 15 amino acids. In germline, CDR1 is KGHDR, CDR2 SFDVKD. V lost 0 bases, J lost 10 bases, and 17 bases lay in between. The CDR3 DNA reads TGTGCCACCAGTGATTTGCTTCTTCGGGGGAAGGTAGCTTTCTTT. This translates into CATSDLLLRGKVAFF.

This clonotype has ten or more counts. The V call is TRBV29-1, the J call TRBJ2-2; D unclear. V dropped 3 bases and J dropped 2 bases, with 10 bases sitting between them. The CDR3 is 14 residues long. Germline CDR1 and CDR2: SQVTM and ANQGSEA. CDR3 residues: CSVDISGNTGELFF. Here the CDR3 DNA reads TGCAGCGTTGACATCTCAGGAAACACCGGGGAGCTGTTTTTT.

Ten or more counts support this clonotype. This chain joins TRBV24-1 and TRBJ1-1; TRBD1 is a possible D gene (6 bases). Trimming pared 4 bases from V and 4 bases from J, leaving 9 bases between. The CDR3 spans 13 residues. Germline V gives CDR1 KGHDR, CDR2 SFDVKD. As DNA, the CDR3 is TGTGCCACCAGTGACCCAGGGGTCACTGAAGCTTTCTTT. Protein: CATSDPGVTEAFF.

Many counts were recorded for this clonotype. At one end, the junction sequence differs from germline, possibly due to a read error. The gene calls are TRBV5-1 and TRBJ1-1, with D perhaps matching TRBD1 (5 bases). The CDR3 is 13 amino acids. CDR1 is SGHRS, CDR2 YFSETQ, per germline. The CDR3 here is CASSLSGNIEAFF. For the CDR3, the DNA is TGCGCCAGCAGCTTGTCAGGGAACATTGAAGCTTTCTTT.

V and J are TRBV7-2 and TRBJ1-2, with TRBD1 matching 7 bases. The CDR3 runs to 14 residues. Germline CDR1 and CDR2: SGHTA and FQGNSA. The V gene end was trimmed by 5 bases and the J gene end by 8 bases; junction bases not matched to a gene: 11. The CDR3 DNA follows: TGTGCCAGCAGCGTGTTGGGACAGACCTCCGGCTACACCTTC. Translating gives CASSVLGQTSGYTF.

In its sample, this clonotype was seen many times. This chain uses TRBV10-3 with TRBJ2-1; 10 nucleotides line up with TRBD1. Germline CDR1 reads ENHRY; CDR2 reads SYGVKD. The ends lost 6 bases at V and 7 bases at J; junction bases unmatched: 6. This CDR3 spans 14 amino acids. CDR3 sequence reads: CAIRGQGGQNEQFF. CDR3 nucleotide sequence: TGTGCCATCAGAGGACAGGGGGGCCAGAATGAGCAGTTCTTC.

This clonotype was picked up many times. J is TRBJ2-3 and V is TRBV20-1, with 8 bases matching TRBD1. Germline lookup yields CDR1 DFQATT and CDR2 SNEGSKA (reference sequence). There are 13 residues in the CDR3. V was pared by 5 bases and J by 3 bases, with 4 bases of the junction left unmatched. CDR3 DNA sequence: TGCAGTGCTCCCCGGACAGGGACAGATACGCAGTATTTT. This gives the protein CSAPRTGTDTQYF.

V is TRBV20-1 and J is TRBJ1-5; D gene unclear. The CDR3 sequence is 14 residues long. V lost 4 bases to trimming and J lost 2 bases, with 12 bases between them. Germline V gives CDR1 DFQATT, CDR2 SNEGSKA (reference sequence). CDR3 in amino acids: CSAISPLGNQPQHF. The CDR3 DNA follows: TGCAGTGCTATTTCGCCACTGGGCAATCAGCCCCAGCATTTT.

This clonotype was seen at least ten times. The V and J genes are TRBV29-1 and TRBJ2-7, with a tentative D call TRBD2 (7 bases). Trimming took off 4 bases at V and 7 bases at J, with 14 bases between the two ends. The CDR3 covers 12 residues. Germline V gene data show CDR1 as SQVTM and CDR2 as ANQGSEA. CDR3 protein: CSVVGGAGEQYV. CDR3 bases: TGCAGCGTTGTAGGGGGGGCGGGTGAGCAGTACGTC.

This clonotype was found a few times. CDR3 sequence: CASSPHQRGQLLLGDEQFF. CDR3 DNA: TGCGCCAGCAGCCCCCACCAGCGGGGGCAGTTACTTCTTGGGGATGAGCAGTTCTTC. The V gene is TRBV5-1, the J gene TRBJ2-1, with 8 bases matching TRBD2. The CDR3 loop spans 19 amino acids. Germline loops: CDR1 SGHRS, CDR2 YFSETQ. With 4 bases clipped from V and 8 bases from J, the junction kept 23 bases outside the gene matches.

Written as DNA, the CDR3 is TGTGCCAGCAGGTTCCGCCGCGGGACAGGCTATGGCTACACCTTC. Amino acid sequence: CASRFRRGTGYGYTF. The chain uses TRBV6-1 and TRBJ1-2; 8 bases map to TRBD1. The V gene's germline CDR1 is MNHNS and CDR2 SASEGT. With V trimmed by 6 bases and J by 4 bases, 10 bases remained unmatched. This CDR3 spans 15 amino acids.

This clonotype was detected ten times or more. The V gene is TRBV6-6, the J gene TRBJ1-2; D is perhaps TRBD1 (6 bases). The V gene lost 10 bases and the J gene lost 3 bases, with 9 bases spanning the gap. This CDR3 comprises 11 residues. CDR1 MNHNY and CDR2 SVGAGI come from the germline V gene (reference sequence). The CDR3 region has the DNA TGTGCCATTAAGGGGGACTATGGCTACACCTTC. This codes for CAIKGDYGYTF.

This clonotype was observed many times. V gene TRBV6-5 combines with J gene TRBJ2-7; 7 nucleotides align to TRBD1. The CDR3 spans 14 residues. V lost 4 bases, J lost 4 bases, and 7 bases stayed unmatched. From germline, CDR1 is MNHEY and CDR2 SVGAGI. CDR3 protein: CASSFDRARYEQYF. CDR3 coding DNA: TGTGCCAGCAGTTTTGACAGGGCTAGGTACGAGCAGTACTTC.

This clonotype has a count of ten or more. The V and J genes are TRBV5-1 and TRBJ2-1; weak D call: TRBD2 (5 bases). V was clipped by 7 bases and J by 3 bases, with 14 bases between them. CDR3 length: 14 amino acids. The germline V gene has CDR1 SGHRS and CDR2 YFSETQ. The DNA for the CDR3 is TGCGCCAGCCGCCAGGTAACTAGCTACAATGAGCAGTTCTTC. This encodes CASRQVTSYNEQFF.

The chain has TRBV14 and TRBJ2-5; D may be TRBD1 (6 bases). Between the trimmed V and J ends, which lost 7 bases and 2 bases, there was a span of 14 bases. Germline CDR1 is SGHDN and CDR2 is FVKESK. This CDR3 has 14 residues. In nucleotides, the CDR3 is TGTGCCAGCACGCGAACAGGGTTTCAAGAGACCCAGTACTTC. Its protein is CASTRTGFQETQYF.